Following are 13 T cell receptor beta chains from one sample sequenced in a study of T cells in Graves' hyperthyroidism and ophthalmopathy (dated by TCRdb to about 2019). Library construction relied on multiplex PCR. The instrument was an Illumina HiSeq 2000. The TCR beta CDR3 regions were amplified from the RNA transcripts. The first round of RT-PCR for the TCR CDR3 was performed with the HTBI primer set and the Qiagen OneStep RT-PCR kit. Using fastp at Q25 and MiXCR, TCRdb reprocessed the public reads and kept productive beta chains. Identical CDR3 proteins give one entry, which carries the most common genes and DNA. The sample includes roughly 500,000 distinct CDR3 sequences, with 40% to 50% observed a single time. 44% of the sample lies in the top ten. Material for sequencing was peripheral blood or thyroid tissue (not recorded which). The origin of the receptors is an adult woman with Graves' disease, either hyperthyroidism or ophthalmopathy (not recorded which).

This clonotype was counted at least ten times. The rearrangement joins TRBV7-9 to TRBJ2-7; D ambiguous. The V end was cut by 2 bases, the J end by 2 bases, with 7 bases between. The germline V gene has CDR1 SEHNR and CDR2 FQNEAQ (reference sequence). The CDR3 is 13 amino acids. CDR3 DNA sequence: TGTGCCAGCAGCTTACAAGCTACCTACGAGCAGTACTTC. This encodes CASSLQATYEQYF. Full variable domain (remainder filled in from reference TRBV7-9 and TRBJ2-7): DTGVSQNPRHKITKRGQNVTFRCDPISEHNRLYWYRQTLGQGPEFLTYFQNEAQLEKSRLLSDRFSAERPKGSFSTLEIQRTEQGDSAMYLCASSLQATYEQYFGPGTRLTVT.

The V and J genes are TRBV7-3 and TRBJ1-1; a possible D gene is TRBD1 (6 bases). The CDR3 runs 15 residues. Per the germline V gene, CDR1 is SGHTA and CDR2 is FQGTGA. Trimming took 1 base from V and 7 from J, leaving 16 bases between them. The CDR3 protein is CASSLRPGADDEAFF. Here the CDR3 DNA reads TGTGCCAGCAGCTTAAGGCCAGGGGCTGATGATGAAGCTTTCTTT.

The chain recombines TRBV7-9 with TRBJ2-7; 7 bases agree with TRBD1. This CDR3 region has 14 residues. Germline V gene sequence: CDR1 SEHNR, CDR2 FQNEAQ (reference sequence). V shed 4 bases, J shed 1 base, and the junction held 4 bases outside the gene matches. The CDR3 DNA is TGTGCCAGCAGCTCGAACAGGGGATCCTACGAGCAGTACTTC. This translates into CASSSNRGSYEQYF.

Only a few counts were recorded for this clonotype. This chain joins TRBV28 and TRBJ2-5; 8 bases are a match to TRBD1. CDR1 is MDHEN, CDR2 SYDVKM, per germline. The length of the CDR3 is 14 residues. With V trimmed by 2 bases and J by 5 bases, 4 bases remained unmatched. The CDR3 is CASSLIQGGETQYF. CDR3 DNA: TGTGCCAGCAGTTTAATACAGGGGGGCGAGACCCAGTACTTC.

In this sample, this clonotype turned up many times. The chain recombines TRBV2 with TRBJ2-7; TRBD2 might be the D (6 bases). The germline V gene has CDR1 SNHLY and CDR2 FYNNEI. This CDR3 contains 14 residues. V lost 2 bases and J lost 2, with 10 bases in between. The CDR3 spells CASSERGLTYEQYF. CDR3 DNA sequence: TGTGCCAGCAGTGAAAGGGGACTCACCTACGAGCAGTACTTC.

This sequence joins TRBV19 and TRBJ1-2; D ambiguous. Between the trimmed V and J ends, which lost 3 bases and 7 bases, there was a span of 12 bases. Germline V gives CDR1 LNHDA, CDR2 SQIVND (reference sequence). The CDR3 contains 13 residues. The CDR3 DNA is TGTGCCAGTAGTATTGACAAAAAAACTGGCTACACCTTC. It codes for CASSIDKKTGYTF.

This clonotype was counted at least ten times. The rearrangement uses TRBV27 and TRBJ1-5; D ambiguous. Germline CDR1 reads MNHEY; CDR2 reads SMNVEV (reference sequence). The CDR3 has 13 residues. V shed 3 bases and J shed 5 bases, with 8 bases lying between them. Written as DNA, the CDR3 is TGTGCCAGCAGTTTCACGGGTTATCAGCCCCAGCATTTT. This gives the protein CASSFTGYQPQHF.

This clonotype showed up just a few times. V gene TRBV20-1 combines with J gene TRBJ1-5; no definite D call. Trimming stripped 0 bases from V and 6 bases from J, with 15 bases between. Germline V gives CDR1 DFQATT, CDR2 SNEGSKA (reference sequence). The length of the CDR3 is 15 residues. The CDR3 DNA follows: TGCAGTGCTAGAGATCTTGGCTGGGAGGGTCAGCCCCAGCATTTT. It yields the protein CSARDLGWEGQPQHF.

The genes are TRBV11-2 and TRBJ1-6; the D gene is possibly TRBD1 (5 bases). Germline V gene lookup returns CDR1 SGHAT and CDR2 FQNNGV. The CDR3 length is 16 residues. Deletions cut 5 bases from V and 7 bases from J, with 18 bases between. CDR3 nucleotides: TGTGCCAGCAGCATACCCCAGGGCGCGCGGAATTCACCCCTCCACTTT. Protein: CASSIPQGARNSPLHF.

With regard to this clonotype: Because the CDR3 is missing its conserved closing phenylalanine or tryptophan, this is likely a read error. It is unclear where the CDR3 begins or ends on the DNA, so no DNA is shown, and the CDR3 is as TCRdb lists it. The CDR3 sequence is CASSGGTGV. V is TRBV2 and J is TRBJ2-2; no check of the table's D call, TRBD1, against the DNA was made. CDR1 is SNHLY, CDR2 FYNNEI, per germline. With termini counted, the CDR3 has 9 amino acids.

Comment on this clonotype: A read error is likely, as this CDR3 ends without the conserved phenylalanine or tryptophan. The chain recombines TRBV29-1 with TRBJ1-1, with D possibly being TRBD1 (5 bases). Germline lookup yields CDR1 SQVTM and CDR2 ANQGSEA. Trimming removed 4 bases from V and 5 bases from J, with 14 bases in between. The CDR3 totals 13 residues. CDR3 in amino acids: CSVGFSGRTEAFS. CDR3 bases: TGCAGCGTTGGGTTTTCAGGGAGGACTGAAGCTTTCTCT.

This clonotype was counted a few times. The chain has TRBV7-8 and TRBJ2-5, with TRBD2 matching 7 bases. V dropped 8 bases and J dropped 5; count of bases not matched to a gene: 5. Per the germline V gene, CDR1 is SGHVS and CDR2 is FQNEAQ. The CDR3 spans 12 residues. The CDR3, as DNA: TGTGCCAGCGATGGGGGGGGGGAGACCCAGTACTTC. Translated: CASDGGGETQYF.

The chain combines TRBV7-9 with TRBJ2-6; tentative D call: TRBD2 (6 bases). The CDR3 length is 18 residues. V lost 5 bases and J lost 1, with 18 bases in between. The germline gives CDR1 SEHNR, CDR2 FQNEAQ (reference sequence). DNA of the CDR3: TGTGCCAGCAGCCAGGGAGGAGCGCGATCGTCTGGGGCCAACGTCCTGACTTTC. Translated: CASSQGGARSSGANVLTF.